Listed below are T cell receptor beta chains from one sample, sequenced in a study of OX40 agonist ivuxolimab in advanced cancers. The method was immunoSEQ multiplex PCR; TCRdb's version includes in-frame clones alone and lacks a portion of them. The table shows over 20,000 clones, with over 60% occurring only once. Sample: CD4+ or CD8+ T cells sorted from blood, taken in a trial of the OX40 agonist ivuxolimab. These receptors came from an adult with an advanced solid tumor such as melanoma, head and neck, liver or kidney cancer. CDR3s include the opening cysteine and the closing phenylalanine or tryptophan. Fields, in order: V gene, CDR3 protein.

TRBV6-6	CASSPRPSGAHNEQFF
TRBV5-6	CASSLENSQYF
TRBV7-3	CASSLGSNEQFF
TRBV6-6	CASSPTGNEQYF
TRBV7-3	CASSSLAGGSNEQFF
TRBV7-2	CASSQHSGSYNEQFF
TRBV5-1	CASSLGGARETQYF
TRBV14	CANELAGMYYEQYF
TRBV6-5	CASSPSQGTPYGYTF
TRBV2	CASRPTSFYNEQYF
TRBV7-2	CASSFGTGSGNTIYF
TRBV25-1	CASSRTYRGQGHTDTQYF
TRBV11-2	CASSPDPGPQETQYF
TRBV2	CASSETGFWGEQYF
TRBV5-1	CASSLGGGSGELFF
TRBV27	CASSWLGYEQFF
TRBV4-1	CASRLGGNTEAFF
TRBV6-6	CASSPTGDYGYTF
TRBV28	CASSDTGSGGGQPQHF
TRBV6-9	CASSSSGTGFYEQYF
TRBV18	CASSPQTGSVQYF
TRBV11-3	CASSLGPQPGNTGELFF
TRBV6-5	CATGSGGSTDTQYF
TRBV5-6	CASSLGVGRETQYF
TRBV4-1	CASSRPGTPGNTIYF
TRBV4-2	CASSQDPGLAGILAKSIQYF
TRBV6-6	CASSSGSGEGFF
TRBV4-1	CASSYIPTDTQYF
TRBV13	CASSPPTGGPMHEQYF
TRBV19	CASSINRDRADGNEAFF
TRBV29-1	CSVGVSEQYF
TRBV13	CASSSRTGERGNTIYF
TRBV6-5	CASSYSIGDTQYF
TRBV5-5	CASSHGQGRGYTF
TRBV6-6	CASRPTRQALRGYTF
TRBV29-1	CSVAGQAKNIQYF
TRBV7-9	CASSLGQGPRPQHF
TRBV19	CASSILPGTDTQYF
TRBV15	CATSREATRNTDTQYF
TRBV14	CASSQPGKAGELFF
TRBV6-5	CASSYSGSYTDTQYF
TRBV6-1	CASSDRRRDGEKLFF
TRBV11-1	CASSPGGTRAYEQYF
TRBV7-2	CASSLVRQDNQPQHF
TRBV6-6	CASSHYLAATYEQYF
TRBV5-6	CASSPGTGGLAEAFF
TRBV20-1	CSASQDRRELF
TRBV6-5	CASTSGQEKLFF
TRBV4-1	CASSQASSYGYTF
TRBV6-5	CASSYSNGADQYF
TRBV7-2	CASSATDGRTDTQYF
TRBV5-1	CASSLGMGSANQPQHF
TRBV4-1	CASSVPSTDTQYF
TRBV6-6	CASGGGREYQETQYF
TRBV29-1	CSISTGLNTEAFF
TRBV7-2	CASSGHRANEQFF
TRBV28	CASSWGQGYGYTF
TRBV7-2	CASSSLRGRISYEQYF
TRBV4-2	CASSQRLIPTDTQYF
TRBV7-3	CASSQQRGAPNEQFF